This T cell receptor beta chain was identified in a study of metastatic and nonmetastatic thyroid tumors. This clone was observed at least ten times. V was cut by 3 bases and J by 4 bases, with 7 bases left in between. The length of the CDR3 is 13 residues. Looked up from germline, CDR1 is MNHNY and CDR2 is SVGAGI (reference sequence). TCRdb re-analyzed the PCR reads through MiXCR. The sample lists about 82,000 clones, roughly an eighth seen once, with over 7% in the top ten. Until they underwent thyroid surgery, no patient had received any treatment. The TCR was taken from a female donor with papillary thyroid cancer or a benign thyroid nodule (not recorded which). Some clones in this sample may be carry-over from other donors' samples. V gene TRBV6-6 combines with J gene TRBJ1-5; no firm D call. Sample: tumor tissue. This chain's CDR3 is CASSYRGNQPQHF. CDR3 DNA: TGTGCCAGCAGTTATCGGGGAAATCAGCCCCAGCATTTT.